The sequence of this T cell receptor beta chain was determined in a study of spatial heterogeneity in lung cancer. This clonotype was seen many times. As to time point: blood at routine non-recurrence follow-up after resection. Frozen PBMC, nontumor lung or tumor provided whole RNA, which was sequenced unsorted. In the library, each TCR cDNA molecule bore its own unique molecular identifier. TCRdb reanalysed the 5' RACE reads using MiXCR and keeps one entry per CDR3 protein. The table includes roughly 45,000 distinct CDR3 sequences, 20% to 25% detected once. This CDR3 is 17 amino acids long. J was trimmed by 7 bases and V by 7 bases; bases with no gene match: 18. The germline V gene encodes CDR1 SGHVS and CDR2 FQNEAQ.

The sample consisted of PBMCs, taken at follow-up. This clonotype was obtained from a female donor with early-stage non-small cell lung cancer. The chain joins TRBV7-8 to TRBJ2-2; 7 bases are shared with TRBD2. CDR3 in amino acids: CASTTLGRVALSGELFF. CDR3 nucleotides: TGTGCCAGCACCACATTGGGGAGGGTAGCTTTGAGCGGGGAGCTGTTTTTT.